This is a list of T cell receptor beta chains from one sample in a study of metastatic and nonmetastatic thyroid tumors. TCRdb recomputed clones from the PCR reads via MiXCR. Of tens of thousands of clones listed, around 32% are singletons. Sample: blood. The receptors originated from a female donor with papillary thyroid cancer or a benign thyroid nodule (not recorded which). Some clones in this sample may be carry-over from other donors' samples. The CDR3 runs from the conserved cysteine through the conserved F or W. D genes are given only for firm matches. Part of the rows lack a size; the others show once, few, many or a class for expanded clones.

size | J | V | D | length | CDR3 | DNA
many | TRBJ2-3 | TRBV9 | TRBD1 | 15 | CASSVETGGGDTQYF | TGTGCCAGCAGCGTAGAGACAGGGGGGGGAGATACGCAGTATTTT
few | TRBJ2-7 | TRBV12-3/TRBV12-4 | NA | 14 | CASSFGGPGSEQYF | TGTGCCAGCAGTTTCGGAGGGCCGGGGAGCGAGCAGTACTTC
NA | TRBJ2-1 | TRBV9 | TRBD2 | 16 | CASSTREARFHNEQFF | TGTGCCAGCAGCACCCGGGAGGCCAGGTTCCACAATGAGCAGTTCTTC
NA | TRBJ2-7 | TRBV11-3 | TRBD1 | 15 | CASSKPRTGGYEQYF | TGTGCCAGCAGCAAGCCAAGAACAGGGGGCTACGAGCAGTACTTC
many | TRBJ2-2 | TRBV15 | TRBD2 | 17 | CATSRDLTGGNTGELFF | TGTGCCACCAGCAGAGATTTGACGGGAGGAAACACCGGGGAGCTGTTTTTT
many | TRBJ2-1 | TRBV14 | NA | 14 | CASSQDLDSNEQFF | TGTGCCAGCAGCCAAGACTTAGACTCTAATGAGCAGTTCTTC
NA | TRBJ2-5 | TRBV11-3 | TRBD2 | 15 | CASASGRAVVETQYF | TGTGCCAGCGCTAGCGGGAGGGCCGTGGTGGAGACCCAGTACTTC
many | TRBJ1-1 | TRBV11-2 | NA | 15 | CASRPTGGMNTEAFF | TGTGCCAGTAGGCCGACGGGGGGAATGAACACTGAAGCTTTCTTT
NA | TRBJ2-5 | TRBV5-1 | TRBD2 | 15 | CASNRSGIRQETQYF | TGCGCCAGCAATCGTAGCGGGATCAGACAAGAGACCCAGTACTTC
many | TRBJ2-1 | TRBV20-1 | TRBD2 | 15 | CSARDLAGDYNEQFF | TGCAGTGCTAGAGATCTAGCGGGAGACTACAATGAGCAGTTCTTC
NA | TRBJ2-7 | TRBV6-6 | NA | 14 | CASSYTQTGTELYF | TGTGCCAGCAGTTACACTCAAACAGGCACAGAGCTGTACTTC
NA | TRBJ2-2 | TRBV11-2 | NA | 17 | CASSLPPSQRRGGELFF | TGTGCCAGCAGCTTACCCCCGTCACAGCGGAGAGGCGGGGAGCTGTTTTTT
many | TRBJ1-6 | TRBV7-8 | NA | 18 | CASSLGWTGLSYNSPLHF | TGTGCCAGCAGCTTAGGGTGGACTGGCCTCTCCTATAATTCACCCCTCCACTTT
many | TRBJ2-2 | TRBV12-3/TRBV12-4 | NA | 12 | CASTGNTGELFF | TGTGCCAGCACCGGAAACACCGGGGAGCTGTTTTTT
many | TRBJ1-5 | TRBV6-1 | NA | 16 | CASSPPVRGADQPQHF | TGTGCCAGCAGCCCCCCAGTACGGGGCGCGGATCAGCCCCAGCATTTT
many | TRBJ1-3 | TRBV29-1 | NA | 14 | CSVEDRVDGNTIYF | TGCAGCGTTGAAGACAGGGTTGACGGAAACACCATATATTTT
NA | TRBJ2-1 | TRBV28 | TRBD1 | 16 | CASSFRSGGYYNEQFF | TGTGCCAGCAGTTTCCGTTCAGGGGGATATTATAATGAGCAGTTCTTC
few | TRBJ2-7 | TRBV6-1 | NA | 14 | CASSKDSLLGEQYF | TGTGCCAGCAGTAAGGACTCCCTTCTGGGTGAGCAGTACTTC
many | TRBJ1-1 | TRBV6-1 | TRBD1 | 13 | CASTRTGRTEAFF | TGTGCCAGCACTAGGACAGGGAGGACTGAAGCTTTCTTT
NA | TRBJ1-3 | TRBV18 | TRBD1 | 17 | CASSTVPGTGYGNTIYF | TGTGCCAGCTCAACGGTCCCCGGGACAGGTTACGGAAACACCATATATTTT
NA | TRBJ2-1 | TRBV20-1 | TRBD2 | 14 | CSAPTSGSGDEQFF | TGCAGTGCGCCGACTAGCGGGAGTGGTGATGAGCAGTTCTTC
few | TRBJ2-7 | TRBV10-1 | NA | 15 | CASIELGSGSYEQYF | TGCGCCAGCATAGAACTAGGGAGCGGGTCCTACGAGCAGTACTTC
once | TRBJ2-7 | TRBV4-1 | NA | 15 | CASSLDPRGSYEAYF | TGCGCCAGCAGCCTAGACCCTAGAGGCTCCTACGAGGCGTACTTC
many | TRBJ2-7 | TRBV2 | NA | 13 | CASGENDSLEQYF | TGTGCCAGCGGCGAGAATGACAGCCTTGAGCAGTACTTC
many | TRBJ2-7 | TRBV28 | NA | 17 | CASSLLFPAASSYEQYF | TGTGCCAGCAGTTTATTATTCCCAGCAGCAAGCTCCTACGAGCAGTACTTC
NA | TRBJ2-5 | TRBV6-2/TRBV6-3 | TRBD2 | 16 | CASTDGTSGLQETQYF | TGTGCCAGCACCGACGGGACTAGCGGGCTGCAAGAGACCCAGTACTTC
many | TRBJ2-7 | TRBV10-3 | NA | 11 | CAISDHDEQYF | TGTGCCATCAGTGACCACGACGAGCAGTACTTC
once | TRBJ2-7 | TRBV9 | NA | 16 | CASSPRRLGGSYEQYF | TGTGCCAGCAGCCCACGACGATTGGGGGGATCCTACGAGCAGTACTTC
NA | TRBJ2-7 | TRBV4-1 | TRBD1 | 16 | CASSQDLYRGIYEQYF | TGCGCCAGCAGCCAAGATCTATACAGGGGGATCTACGAGCAGTACTTC
many | TRBJ2-2 | TRBV9 | NA | 16 | CASSVGAQPSTGELFF | TGTGCCAGCAGCGTAGGGGCCCAGCCCTCCACCGGGGAGCTGTTTTTT
many | TRBJ2-1 | TRBV19 | TRBD2 | 15 | CASSPSGRIYNEQFF | TGTGCCAGTAGCCCTAGCGGGAGAATATACAATGAGCAGTTCTTC
many | TRBJ1-5 | TRBV19 | NA | 13 | CASSIGYRQPQHF | TGTGCCAGTAGTATCGGGTATCGGCAGCCCCAGCATTTT
NA | TRBJ1-6 | TRBV20-1 | NA | 9 | CHLETPLHF | TGCCATCTCGAGACACCCCTCCACTTT
few | TRBJ1-2 | TRBV28 | NA | 16 | CASSRHLRVSTYGYTF | TGTGCCAGCAGTCGACACTTACGGGTATCAACTTATGGCTACACCTTC
NA | TRBJ2-1 | TRBV4-3 | NA | 13 | CASSQGRETRQFF | TGCGCCAGCAGCCAAGGAAGGGAGACCCGGCAGTTCTTC
many | TRBJ2-5 | TRBV5-1 | NA | 15 | CASSLRTPMGETQYF | TGCGCCAGCAGCTTGAGGACCCCGATGGGGGAGACCCAGTACTTC
many | TRBJ1-2 | TRBV11-2 | NA | 17 | CASSLDYPTAGFYGYTF | TGTGCCAGCAGCTTAGATTACCCGACAGCGGGGTTCTATGGCTACACCTTC
many | TRBJ2-1 | TRBV12-3/TRBV12-4 | TRBD2 | 16 | CASRHDSGRDYNEQFF | TGTGCCAGCAGACATGATAGCGGGAGGGACTACAATGAGCAGTTCTTC
NA | TRBJ1-1 | TRBV27 | NA | 13 | CASLRGDWTEAFF | TGTGCCAGCCTAAGGGGGGATTGGACTGAAGCTTTCTTT
few | TRBJ2-7 | TRBV12-3/TRBV12-4 | TRBD2 | 14 | CVSSPYGTSEEQYF | TGTGTCAGCAGTCCATATGGGACTAGCGAAGAGCAGTACTTC
many | TRBJ2-5 | TRBV28 | NA | 15 | CASSPGGAKGETQYF | TGTGCCAGCAGCCCTGGGGGGGCTAAGGGGGAGACCCAGTACTTC
NA | TRBJ2-7 | TRBV5-1 | NA | 16 | CASSFSRDWSSYEQYF | TGCGCCAGCAGCTTCAGCCGGGACTGGAGCTCCTACGAGCAGTACTTC
NA | TRBJ1-3 | TRBV6-1 | TRBD1 | 14 | CASSEAVRGHTIYF | TGTGCCAGCAGTGAAGCTGTCAGGGGGCACACCATATATTTT
NA | TRBJ2-5 | TRBV7-3 | TRBD2 | 18 | CASRPPGLAGPGGGTQYF | TGTGCCAGCAGACCCCCGGGACTAGCGGGACCAGGGGGGGGGACCCAGTACTTC
many | TRBJ2-7 | TRBV11-2 | NA | 16 | CASSLGLGPSSYEQYF | TGTGCCAGCAGCTTAGGCCTAGGCCCGAGCTCCTACGAGCAGTACTTC
many | TRBJ2-5 | TRBV30 | NA | 12 | CAWRGAAGTQYF | TGTGCCTGGAGAGGGGCAGCGGGGACCCAGTACTTC
NA | TRBJ2-2 | TRBV28 | TRBD1 | 17 | CAISRTSGGVGTGELFF | TGTGCCATCTCTCGTACTTCAGGGGGAGTGGGAACCGGGGAGCTGTTTTTT
NA | TRBJ2-7 | TRBV28 | NA | 15 | CASEGGGTGSYQQYF | TGTGCCAGCGAGGGGGGCGGGACGGGGTCCTACCAGCAGTACTTC
NA | TRBJ1-1 | TRBV7-3 | NA | 16 | CASSLIGGVSNTEAFF | TGTGCCAGCAGCTTAATTGGTGGGGTCTCGAACACTGAAGCTTTCTTT